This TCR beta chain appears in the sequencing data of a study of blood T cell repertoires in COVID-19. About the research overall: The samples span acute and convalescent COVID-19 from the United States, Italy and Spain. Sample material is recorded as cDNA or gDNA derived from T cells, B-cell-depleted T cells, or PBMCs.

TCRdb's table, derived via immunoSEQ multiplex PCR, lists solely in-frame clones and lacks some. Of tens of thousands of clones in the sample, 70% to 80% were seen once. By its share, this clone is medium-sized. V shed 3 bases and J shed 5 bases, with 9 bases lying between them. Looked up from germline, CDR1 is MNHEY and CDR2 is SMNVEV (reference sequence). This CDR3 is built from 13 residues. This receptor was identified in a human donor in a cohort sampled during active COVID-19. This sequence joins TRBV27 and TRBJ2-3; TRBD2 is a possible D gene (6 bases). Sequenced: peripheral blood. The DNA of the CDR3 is TGTGCCAGCAGTTTGTACGGGAGAGATACGCAGTATTTT. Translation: CASSLYGRDTQYF.